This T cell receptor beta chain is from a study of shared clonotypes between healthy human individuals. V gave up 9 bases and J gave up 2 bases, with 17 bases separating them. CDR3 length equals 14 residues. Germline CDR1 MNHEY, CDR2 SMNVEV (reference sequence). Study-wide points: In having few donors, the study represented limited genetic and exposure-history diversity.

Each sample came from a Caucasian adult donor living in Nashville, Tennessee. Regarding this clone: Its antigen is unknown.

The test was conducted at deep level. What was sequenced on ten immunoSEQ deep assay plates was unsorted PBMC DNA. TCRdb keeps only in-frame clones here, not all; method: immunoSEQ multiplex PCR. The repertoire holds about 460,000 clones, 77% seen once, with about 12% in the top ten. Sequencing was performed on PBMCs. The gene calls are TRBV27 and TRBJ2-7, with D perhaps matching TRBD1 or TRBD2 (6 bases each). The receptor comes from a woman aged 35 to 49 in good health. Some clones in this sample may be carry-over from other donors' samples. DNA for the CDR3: TGTGCCAGTAGACCTAGTGGGGGGCCCTACGAGCAGTACTTC. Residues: CASRPSGGPYEQYF.